One sample yielded the 15 T cell receptor beta chains listed below, sequenced in a study of cytomegalovirus exposure and HLA in healthy donors. The PCR was carried out with 60 Vbeta primers and 13 Jbeta primers. Measured with immunoSEQ multiplex PCR; TCRdb has only the in-frame clones, and not every one. The table shows about 140,000 clones, with 65% to 85% occurring only once. The sample taken for sequencing was PBMCs. The receptors come from a man aged 50-60 years in good health and CMV-seronegative.

This CDR3 is CASTELSGYQETQYF. CDR3 sequence (DNA): TGTGCCAGTACGGAGCTTAGCGGGTACCAAGAGACCCAGTACTTC. The J gene is TRBJ2-5, the V gene TRBV9; 7 bases match TRBD2. V dropped 8 bases and J dropped 0; count of bases not matched to a gene: 10. The CDR3 loop spans 15 amino acids. Germline V gene data show CDR1 as SGDLS and CDR2 as YYNGEE.

The chain combines TRBV5-4 with TRBJ2-3; D not resolved. The V gene's germline CDR1 is SGHNT and CDR2 YYREEE (reference sequence). Trimming removed 0 bases at V and 0 bases at J, with 5 bases between. The CDR3 is 14 amino acids. For the CDR3, the DNA is TGTGCCAGCAGCTTGGCCGGTAGCACAGATACGCAGTATTTT. Its translation: CASSLAGSTDTQYF.

Notes on this clone: Sequence at one end of the junction differs from germline and may be a read error. Other DNA variants within this sample encode the same CDR3. The CDR3 loop reads CASSPGTGNNEKLFF. CDR3 sequence (DNA): TGTGCCAGCAGCCCGGGGACAGGGAACAATGAAAAACTGTTTTTT. This chain links TRBV5-1 with TRBJ1-4; 9 bases map to TRBD1. Germline V CDR1 and CDR2: SGHRS, YFSETQ. This CDR3 is 15 amino acids long.

The chain has TRBV7-3 and TRBJ2-3, with a possible D match to TRBD1 (6 bases). The ends were cut back, 3 bases at V and 4 bases at J, with 14 bases in the middle. The CDR3 covers 15 residues. The V gene's germline CDR1 is SGHTA and CDR2 FQGTGA. CDR3 coding DNA: TGTGCCAGCAGCTTCCAGGGGTTACCCGCAGATACGCAGTATTTT. Protein: CASSFQGLPADTQYF.

V is TRBV7-9 and J is TRBJ2-7, with TRBD1 as a possible D gene (6 bases). Germline V gene lookup returns CDR1 SEHNR and CDR2 FQNEAQ (reference sequence). Between the trimmed V and J ends, which lost 1 base and 6 bases, there was a span of 19 bases. The CDR3 consists of 16 residues. CDR3 residues: CASSLEPTGSQREQYF. The CDR3 nucleotides read TGTGCCAGCAGCTTAGAGCCTACAGGGTCTCAACGCGAGCAGTACTTC. The full variable domain, completed using reference TRBV7-9 and TRBJ2-7, is DTGVSQNPRHKITKRGQNVTFRCDPISEHNRLYWYRQTLGQGPEFLTYFQNEAQLEKSRLLSDRFSAERPKGSFSTLEIQRTEQGDSAMYLCASSLEPTGSQREQYFGPGTRLTVT.

The gene calls are TRBV2 and TRBJ1-2, with 7 bases lining up with TRBD1. The CDR3 is 15 amino acids. Trimming took 5 bases from V and 0 from J; bases not matched to a gene: 6. Germline values: CDR1 SNHLY, CDR2 FYNNEI. In DNA form, the CDR3 reads TGTGCCAGCAGTTTGGGGGACAGAGCTAACTATGGCTACACCTTC. The encoded protein is CASSLGDRANYGYTF.

V usage is TRBV19 and J usage is TRBJ1-4; 9 bases are a match to TRBD1. CDR1 and CDR2 (germline): LNHDA, SQIVND (reference sequence). The CDR3 contains 15 residues. The V segment lost 3 bases and the J segment 8 bases; nucleotides outside the gene matches: 7. This CDR3 reads CASSIPTGGFEKLFF. The CDR3 region has the DNA TGTGCCAGTAGTATTCCGACAGGGGGGTTCGAAAAACTGTTTTTT.

The gene calls are TRBV7-9 and TRBJ1-2; 9 bases line up with TRBD1. Per the germline V gene, CDR1 is SEHNR and CDR2 is FQNEAQ (reference sequence). This CDR3 is built from 17 residues. V lost 1 base, J lost 2 bases, and 8 bases stayed unmatched. The CDR3 sequence is CASSLGGQGKGNYGYTF. The CDR3, as DNA: TGTGCCAGCAGCTTAGGGGGACAGGGAAAGGGAAACTATGGCTACACCTTC.

This rearrangement joins TRBV5-1 to TRBJ1-1, with 7 bases identical to TRBD1. This CDR3 is 17 amino acids long. The J segment lost 4 bases and the V segment lost 6 bases, leaving 18 bases of the junction unmatched. CDR1 and CDR2 from the germline V gene are SGHRS and YFSETQ. DNA of the CDR3: TGCGCCAGCACCATCTCTGGAGGGGGCGCGGGGGGCACTGAAGCTTTCTTT. It is translated as CASTISGGGAGGTEAFF.

The chain links TRBV11-2 to TRBJ2-7, with D perhaps matching TRBD2 (6 bases). Trimming left V 1 base short and J 2 bases short, with 9 bases between. From germline, CDR1 is SGHAT and CDR2 FQNNGV. This CDR3 comprises 14 residues. The CDR3 loop is CASSLGSGPYEQYF. DNA of the CDR3: TGTGCCAGCAGCTTAGGGAGCGGGCCCTACGAGCAGTACTTC.

V usage is TRBV5-4 and J usage is TRBJ2-7, with D possibly TRBD1 on 6 matching bases. Germline CDR1 and CDR2: SGHNT and YYREEE (reference sequence). Deletions cut 0 bases from V and 1 base from J, with 14 bases between. The CDR3 consists of 16 residues. CDR3: CASSLDPGQGSYEQYF. The CDR3 bases are TGTGCCAGCAGCTTGGACCCCGGGCAGGGGTCCTACGAGCAGTACTTC. Looking up the rest from reference TRBV5-4 and TRBJ2-7 gives the full variable domain: ETGVTQSPTHLIKTRGQQVTLRCSSQSGHNTVSWYQQALGQGPQFIFQYYREEENGRGNFPPRFSGLQFPNYSSELNVNALELDDSALYLCASSLDPGQGSYEQYFGPGTRLTVT.

The V call is TRBV5-4, the J call TRBJ2-2; D unresolved. This CDR3 has 12 amino acids. Per the germline V gene, CDR1 is SGHNT and CDR2 is YYREEE (reference sequence). With 1 base removed from V and 6 bases from J, the gap between germline ends came to 4 bases. CDR3 in amino acids: CASSLSAGELFF. CDR3 DNA sequence: TGTGCCAGCAGCTTGTCGGCCGGGGAGCTGTTTTTT.

The CDR3 DNA is TGTGCCTGGAGTGTTTCGACAGGGGCCACTGAAGCTTTCTTT. It specifies CAWSVSTGATEAFF. The J gene is TRBJ1-1, the V gene TRBV30; 8 positions match TRBD1. V lost 0 bases to trimming and J lost 4 bases; unmatched junction nucleotides: 4. This CDR3 comprises 14 residues. The V gene's germline CDR1 is GTSNPN and CDR2 SVGIG (reference sequence). Together with reference TRBV30 and TRBJ1-1, the CDR3 gives the full variable domain: SQTIHQWPATLVQPVGSPLSLECTVEGTSNPNLYWYRQAAGRGLQLLFYSVGIGQISSEVPQNLSASRPQDRQFILSSKKLLLSDSGFYLCAWSVSTGATEAFFGQGTRLTVV.

The chain recombines TRBV2 with TRBJ1-2, with 8 bases lining up with TRBD1. CDR3 size: 13 residues. CDR1 is SNHLY and CDR2 is FYNNEI in the germline V gene. Trimming removed 3 bases from V and 11 bases from J; junction bases left unmatched: 8. Here the CDR3 DNA reads TGTGCCAGCAGTGAGGGACAGGAAGGACGGTACACCTTC. Translating it yields CASSEGQEGRYTF.

The CDR3 sequence is CASSIDRGRNQPQHF. Here the CDR3 DNA reads TGTGCCAGTAGTATAGACAGGGGACGCAATCAGCCCCAGCATTTT. The chain recombines TRBV19 with TRBJ1-5, with D maybe TRBD1 (6 bases). The CDR3 is 15 amino acids. V was pared by 0 bases and J by 2 bases, with 8 bases between. CDR1 and CDR2 (germline): LNHDA, SQIVND (reference sequence).